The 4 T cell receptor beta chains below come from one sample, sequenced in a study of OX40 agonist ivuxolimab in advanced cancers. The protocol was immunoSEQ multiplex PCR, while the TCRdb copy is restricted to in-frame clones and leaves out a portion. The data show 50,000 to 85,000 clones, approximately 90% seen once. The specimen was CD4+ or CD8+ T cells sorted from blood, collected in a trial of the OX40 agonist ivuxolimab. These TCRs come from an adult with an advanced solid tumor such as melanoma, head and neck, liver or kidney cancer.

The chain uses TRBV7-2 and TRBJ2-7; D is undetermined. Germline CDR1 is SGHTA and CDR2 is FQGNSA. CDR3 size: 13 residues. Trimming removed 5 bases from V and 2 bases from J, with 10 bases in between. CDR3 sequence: CASSQDGTYEQYF. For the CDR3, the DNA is TGTGCCAGCAGCCAGGACGGTACCTACGAGCAGTACTTC.

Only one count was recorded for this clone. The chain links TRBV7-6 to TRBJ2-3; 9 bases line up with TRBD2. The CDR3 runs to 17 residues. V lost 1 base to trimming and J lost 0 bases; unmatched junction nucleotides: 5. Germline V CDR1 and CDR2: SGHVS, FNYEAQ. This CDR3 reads CASSLGPSGTSTDTQYF. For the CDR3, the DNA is TGTGCCAGCAGCTTAGGCCCTAGCGGGACCAGCACAGATACGCAGTATTTT.

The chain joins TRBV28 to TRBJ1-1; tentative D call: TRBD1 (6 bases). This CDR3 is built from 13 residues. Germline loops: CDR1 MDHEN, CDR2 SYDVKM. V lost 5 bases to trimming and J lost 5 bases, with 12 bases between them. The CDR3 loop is CASSPGGRTEAFF. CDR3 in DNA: TGTGCCAGCAGTCCTGGGGGCCGAACTGAAGCTTTCTTT.

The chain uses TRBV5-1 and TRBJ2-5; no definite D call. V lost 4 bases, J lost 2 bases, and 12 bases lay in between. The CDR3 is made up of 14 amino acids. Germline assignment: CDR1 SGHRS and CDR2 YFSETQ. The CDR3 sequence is CASSQSAVQETQYF. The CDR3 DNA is TGCGCCAGCAGCCAATCCGCCGTTCAAGAGACCCAGTACTTC.